Shown below are 16 T cell receptor beta chains from a single sample sequenced in a study of cytomegalovirus exposure and HLA in healthy donors. 13 Jbeta primers and 60 Vbeta primers were used for the PCR. This table comes from immunoSEQ multiplex PCR, and its TCRdb copy is limited to in-frame clones, with some not included. This sample yields 150,000 or so clones, of which 65% to 85% are seen a single time; approximately 6.8% belongs to the top ten. Sample: PBMCs. The receptors shown here come from a male donor in good health and CMV-seropositive.

The chain is built from TRBV28 and TRBJ2-4; 13 bases fit TRBD2. This CDR3 comprises 16 residues. Looked up from germline, CDR1 is MDHEN and CDR2 is SYDVKM. Trimming cost V 5 bases and J 7 bases; bases outside gene matches: 8. CDR3 amino acids: CASSALTSGRGNIQYF. DNA for the CDR3: TGTGCCAGCAGTGCCCTTACTAGCGGGAGGGGGAACATTCAGTACTTC.

The CDR3 loop is CASSELRDEQFF. DNA of the CDR3: TGTGCCAGCAGTGAATTGCGGGATGAGCAGTTCTTC. V usage is TRBV2 and J usage is TRBJ2-1; perhaps TRBD2 as D (5 bases). Looked up from germline, CDR1 is SNHLY and CDR2 is FYNNEI. The CDR3 sequence is 12 residues long. Trimming took off 2 bases at V and 8 bases at J, with 7 bases between the two ends.

V usage is TRBV21-1 and J usage is TRBJ2-3; TRBD2 was called by the table and not checked on the DNA. TRBV21-1 is recorded as a pseudogene. This CDR3 is built from 18 residues. The CDR3 spells CASSKPFTTSGRTDTQYF. Written as DNA, the CDR3 is TGTGCCAGCAGCAAGCCCTTTACGACTAGCGGGAGGACAGATACGCAGTATTTT.

This clone has only a few counts. The chain joins TRBV6-4 to TRBJ2-3, with TRBD1 as a possible D gene (6 bases). The CDR3 covers 18 residues. CDR1 is MRHNA, CDR2 SNTAGT, per germline. The V end was cut by 6 bases, the J end by 3 bases, with 25 bases between. The CDR3 DNA reads TGTGCCAGCAGCCGCGGACAGCGGCATCCCTCCTTTACAGATACGCAGTATTTT. Amino acids: CASSRGQRHPSFTDTQYF.

The chain employs TRBV5-1 and TRBJ2-1, with TRBD2 matching over 9 bases. Germline CDR1 reads SGHRS; CDR2 reads YFSETQ. V lost 1 base to trimming and J lost 2 bases; unmatched junction nucleotides: 7. This CDR3 spans 17 amino acids. Here the CDR3 reads CASSLLAGSWTYNEQFF. In DNA, the CDR3 is TGCGCCAGCAGCTTGCTAGCGGGATCTTGGACCTACAATGAGCAGTTCTTC.

The J gene is TRBJ2-6, the V gene TRBV7-7; D is possibly TRBD1 (5 bases). Germline CDR1 reads SSHAT; CDR2 reads FNYEAQ (reference sequence). The CDR3 consists of 11 residues. The CDR3 reads CALGQANVLTF. The DNA of the CDR3 is TGTGCTCTAGGACAGGCCAACGTCCTGACTTTC.

The J gene is TRBJ2-3, the V gene TRBV19, with TRBD2 as a possible D gene (5 bases). V gave up 7 bases and J gave up 10 bases, with 12 bases separating them. This CDR3 comprises 11 residues. Per germline, CDR1 LNHDA and CDR2 SQIVND (reference sequence). In DNA, the CDR3 is TGTGCCAGTAATAACCTGAGGGCGCAGTATTTT. Translating gives CASNNLRAQYF.

The J gene is TRBJ1-5, the V gene TRBV13; 7 bases are a match to TRBD1. Trimming took 4 bases from V and 3 from J; bases not matched to a gene: 3. The V gene's germline CDR1 is PRHDT and CDR2 FYEKMQ (reference sequence). This CDR3 comprises 14 residues. The CDR3 DNA sequence: TGTGCCAGCAGCTCAGGGACAGCCAATCAGCCCCAGCATTTT. It yields the protein CASSSGTANQPQHF.

The chain uses TRBV13 and TRBJ2-5, with TRBD1 identical over 7 bases. The J call could be wrong; TRBJ2-7 is a better fit for the DNA end. Germline assignment: CDR1 PRHDT and CDR2 FYEKMQ (reference sequence). The CDR3 extends over 15 amino acids. The CDR3 DNA reads as TGTGCCAGCAGCTTACGGAACAGGGGTCTCTACGAGCAGTACTTC. Amino acids: CASSLRNRGLYEQYF.

This clone was detected once. The chain uses TRBV7-9 and TRBJ2-7, with 8 bases identical to TRBD2. The CDR3 consists of 15 residues. Germline lookup yields CDR1 SEHNR and CDR2 FQNEAQ (reference sequence). V shed 6 bases, J shed 1 base, and the junction held 8 bases outside the gene matches. The CDR3 DNA follows: TGTGCCAGCAGTCGAGGCGGGGGGATTTCCTACGAGCAGTACTTC. As protein: CASSRGGGISYEQYF.

CDR3 amino acids: CASSRPRTAEEEKLFF. Here the CDR3 DNA reads TGTGCCAGTAGTAGACCCAGGACAGCTGAGGAGGAAAAACTGTTTTTT. This chain links TRBV19 with TRBJ1-4; weak D call: TRBD1 (6 bases). The CDR3 has 16 amino acids. Germline CDR1 reads LNHDA; CDR2 reads SQIVND (reference sequence). V lost 4 bases to trimming and J lost 8 bases, with 20 bases between them.

The chain links TRBV28 to TRBJ1-5; D is ambiguous. The germline V and J ends were trimmed by 10 bases and 0 bases, with 7 bases remaining between them. Germline CDR1 and CDR2: MDHEN and SYDVKM. The length of the CDR3 is 12 residues. CDR3 in DNA: TGTGCCACTACAGATAGCAATCAGCCCCAGCATTTT. Its protein product is CATTDSNQPQHF.

The J gene is TRBJ2-2, the V gene TRBV18, with 13 bases aligning to TRBD2. The CDR3 has 16 residues. In germline, CDR1 is KGHSH, CDR2 LQKENI. V lost 1 base, J lost 7 bases, and 3 bases stayed unmatched. The CDR3 sequence: CASSPRTSGSHGELFF. CDR3 DNA sequence: TGTGCCAGCTCACCACGGACTAGCGGGAGCCACGGGGAGCTGTTTTTT.

The chain employs TRBV11-1 and TRBJ1-2, with a tentative D call TRBD1 (5 bases). This CDR3 has 12 residues. Trimming removed 4 bases from V and 6 bases from J, with 9 bases in between. Germline CDR1 reads SGHAT; CDR2 reads FQDESV (reference sequence). The CDR3 DNA reads TGTGCCAGCAGCTCCAGGGTCGATGGCTACACCTTC. Translating it yields CASSSRVDGYTF.

This clone came up a few times. The rearrangement uses TRBV7-3 and TRBJ2-3; 10 nucleotides align to TRBD2. Germline CDR1 is SGHTA and CDR2 is FQGTGA. J lost 5 bases, V lost 2 bases, and 10 bases had no gene match. The CDR3 has 17 residues. The CDR3 reads CASSLPGPSGRQDTQYF. DNA for the CDR3: TGTGCCAGCAGCTTACCGGGCCCTAGCGGGAGACAAGATACGCAGTATTTT. The full variable domain, rest sourced from reference TRBV7-3 and TRBJ2-3, is GAGVSQTPSNKVTEKGKYVELRCDPISGHTALYWYRQSLGQGPEFLIYFQGTGAADDSGLPNDRFFAVRPEGSVSTLKIQRTERGDSAVYLCASSLPGPSGRQDTQYFGPGTRLTVL.

The chain uses TRBV12-5 and TRBJ1-2; D possibly corresponds to TRBD1 (5 bases). The CDR3 totals 16 residues. Germline lookup yields CDR1 LGHNT and CDR2 FRNRAP. The ends were cut back, 2 bases at V and 5 bases at J, with 18 bases in the middle. The CDR3 sequence: CASGLRAQGGKYGYTF. The CDR3 nucleotides read TGTGCTAGTGGTTTGCGGGCTCAGGGAGGGAAGTATGGCTACACCTTC. Full variable domain (missing parts from reference TRBV12-5 and TRBJ1-2): DARVTQTPRHKVTEMGQEVTMRCQPILGHNTVFWYRQTMMQGLELLAYFRNRAPLDDSGMPKDRFSAEMPDATLATLKIQPSEPRDSAVYFCASGLRAQGGKYGYTFGSGTRLTVV.